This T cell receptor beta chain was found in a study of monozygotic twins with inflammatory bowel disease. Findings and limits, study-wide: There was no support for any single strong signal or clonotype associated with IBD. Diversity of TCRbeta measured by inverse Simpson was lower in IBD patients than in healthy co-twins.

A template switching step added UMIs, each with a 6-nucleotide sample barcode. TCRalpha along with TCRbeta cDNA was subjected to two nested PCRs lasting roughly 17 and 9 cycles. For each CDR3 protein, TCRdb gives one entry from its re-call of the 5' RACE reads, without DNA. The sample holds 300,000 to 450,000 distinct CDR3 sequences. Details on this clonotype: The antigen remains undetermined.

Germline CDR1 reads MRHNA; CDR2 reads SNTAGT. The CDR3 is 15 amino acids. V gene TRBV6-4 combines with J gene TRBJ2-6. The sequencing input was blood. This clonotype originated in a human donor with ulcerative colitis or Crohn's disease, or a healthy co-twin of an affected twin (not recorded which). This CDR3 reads CASSDRGGGANVLTF.